This T cell receptor (beta chain) was identified during a study of control samples from healthy donors and cancer patients. The CDR3 has 15 residues. The germline CDR1 and CDR2 sequences are WNHNN and SYGVQD (reference sequence). The ends were cut back, 3 bases at V and 1 base at J, with 12 bases in the middle. The repertoire was sequenced with immunoSEQ multiplex PCR; TCRdb's copy has only in-frame clones and lacks some. Of some 130,000 clones in the sample, around 96% were seen once. This clonotype was obtained from a man younger than 45 in good health. The chain recombines TRBV10-1 with TRBJ2-5; possible D gene TRBD1, 6 bases. Sequencing input: blood. CDR3 in DNA: TGCGCCAGCAGTGAACTGGCAGGGGTCCAAGAGACCCAGTACTTC. Its protein is CASSELAGVQETQYF.